This TCR beta chain was observed in a study of blood T cell repertoires in COVID-19. Generated by immunoSEQ multiplex PCR, the TCRdb table keeps only in-frame clones and is missing some. The sample lists about 96,000 clones; about 81% were seen once. Trimming took 0 bases from V and 2 from J, leaving 14 bases between them. The V gene's germline CDR1 is KGHSH and CDR2 LQKENI. This CDR3 region has 17 residues. Specimen: peripheral blood. The V call is TRBV18, the J call TRBJ1-3; D perhaps matches TRBD1 (5 bases). This receptor was identified in a woman in her sixties with acute or convalescent COVID-19. The CDR3 protein is CASSPPGLGLTGNTIYF. The CDR3 DNA reads TGTGCCAGCTCACCACCGGGTTTGGGGCTGACTGGAAACACCATATATTTT.